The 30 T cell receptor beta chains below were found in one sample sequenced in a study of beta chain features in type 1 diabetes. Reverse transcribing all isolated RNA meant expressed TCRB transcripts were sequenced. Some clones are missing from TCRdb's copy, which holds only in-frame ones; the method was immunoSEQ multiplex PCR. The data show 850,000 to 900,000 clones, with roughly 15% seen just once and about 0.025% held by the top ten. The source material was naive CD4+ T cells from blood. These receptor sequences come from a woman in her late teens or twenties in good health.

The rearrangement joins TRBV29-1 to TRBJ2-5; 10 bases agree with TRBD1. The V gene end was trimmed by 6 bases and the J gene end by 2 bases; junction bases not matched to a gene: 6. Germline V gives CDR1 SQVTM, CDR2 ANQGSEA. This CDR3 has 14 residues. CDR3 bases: TGCAGCGTCCACGGACAGGGGGGACAAGAGACCCAGTACTTC. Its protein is CSVHGQGGQETQYF.

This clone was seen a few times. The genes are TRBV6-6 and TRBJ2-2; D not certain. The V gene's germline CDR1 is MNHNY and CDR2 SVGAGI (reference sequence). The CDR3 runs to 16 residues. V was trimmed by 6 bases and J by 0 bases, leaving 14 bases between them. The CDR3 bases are TGTGCCAGCAGCCATGGGCTGAGAGCGAACACCGGGGAGCTGTTTTTT. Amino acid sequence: CASSHGLRANTGELFF.

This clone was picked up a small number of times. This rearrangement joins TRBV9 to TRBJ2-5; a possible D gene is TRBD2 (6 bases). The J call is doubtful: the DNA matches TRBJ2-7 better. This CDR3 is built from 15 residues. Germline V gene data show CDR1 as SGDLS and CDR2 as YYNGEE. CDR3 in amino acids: CASSVDPGATYEQYF. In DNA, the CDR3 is TGTGCCAGCAGCGTTGACCCGGGAGCTACCTACGAGCAGTACTTC.

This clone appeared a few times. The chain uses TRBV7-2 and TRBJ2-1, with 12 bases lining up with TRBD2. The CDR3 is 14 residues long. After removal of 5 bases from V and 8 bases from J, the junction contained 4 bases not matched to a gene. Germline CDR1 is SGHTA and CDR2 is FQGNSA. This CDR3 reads CASSRTSGIYEQFF. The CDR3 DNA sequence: TGTGCCAGCAGCCGGACTAGCGGGATATATGAGCAGTTCTTC.

DNA of the CDR3: TGTGCCAGCAGCCAAGATCCAGGGAAAGCTGGGGCCAACGTCCTGACTTTC. It specifies CASSQDPGKAGANVLTF. The V gene is TRBV4-2, the J gene TRBJ2-6, with a tentative D call TRBD1 (5 bases). Germline lookup yields CDR1 LGHNA and CDR2 YNFKEQ. The CDR3 length is 17 residues. V shed 0 bases and J shed 2 bases, with 11 bases lying between them.

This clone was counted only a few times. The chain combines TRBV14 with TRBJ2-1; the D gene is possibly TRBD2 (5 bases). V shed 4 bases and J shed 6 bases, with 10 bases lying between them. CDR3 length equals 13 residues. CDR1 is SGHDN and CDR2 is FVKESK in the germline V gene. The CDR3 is CASSRSGPNEQFF. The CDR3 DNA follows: TGTGCCAGCAGCCGAAGCGGTCCCAATGAGCAGTTCTTC. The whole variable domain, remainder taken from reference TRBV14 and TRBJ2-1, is EAGVTQFPSHSVIEKGQTVTLRCDPISGHDNLYWYRRVMGKEIKFLLHFVKESKQDESGMPNNRFLAERTGGTYSTLKVQPAELEDSGVYFCASSRSGPNEQFFGPGTRLTVL.

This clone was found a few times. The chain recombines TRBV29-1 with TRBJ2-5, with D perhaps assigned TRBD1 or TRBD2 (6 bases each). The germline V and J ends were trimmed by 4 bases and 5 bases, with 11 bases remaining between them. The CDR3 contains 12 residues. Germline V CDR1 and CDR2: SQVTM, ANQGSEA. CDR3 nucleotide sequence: TGCAGCGTTGTGGGGGGCGCGGAGACCCAGTACTTC. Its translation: CSVVGGAETQYF.

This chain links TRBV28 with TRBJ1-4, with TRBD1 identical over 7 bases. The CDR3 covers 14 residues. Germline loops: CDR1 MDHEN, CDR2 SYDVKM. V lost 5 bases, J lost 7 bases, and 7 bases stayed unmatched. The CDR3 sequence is CASSHRTGGEKLFF. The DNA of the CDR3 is TGTGCCAGCAGTCACCGGACAGGTGGTGAAAAACTGTTTTTT.

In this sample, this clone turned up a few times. The CDR3 DNA is TGTGCCAGCAGCTTAGGAGGGGTGGGCTCCTACGAGCAGTACTTC. Amino acid sequence: CASSLGGVGSYEQYF. J is TRBJ2-7 and V is TRBV11-2, with D perhaps TRBD1 or TRBD2 (5 bases each). The ends were cut back, 1 base at V and 0 bases at J, with 10 bases in the middle. Germline CDR1 reads SGHAT; CDR2 reads FQNNGV. The CDR3 is 15 residues long.

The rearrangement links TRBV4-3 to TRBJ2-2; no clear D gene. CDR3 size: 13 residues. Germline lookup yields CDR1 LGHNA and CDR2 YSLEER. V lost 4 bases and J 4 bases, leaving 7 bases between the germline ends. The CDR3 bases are TGCGCCAGCAGCCTGGTAGGCACCGGGGAGCTGTTTTTT. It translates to CASSLVGTGELFF.

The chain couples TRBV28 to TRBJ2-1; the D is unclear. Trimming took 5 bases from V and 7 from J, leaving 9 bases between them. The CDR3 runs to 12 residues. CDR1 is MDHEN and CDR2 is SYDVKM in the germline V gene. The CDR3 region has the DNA TGTGCCAGCAGTCTCTACGTGAATGAGCAGTTCTTC. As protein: CASSLYVNEQFF.

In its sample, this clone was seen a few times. This CDR3 reads CSVEWLNTEAFF. CDR3 DNA: TGCAGCGTTGAGTGGCTTAACACTGAAGCTTTCTTT. V and J are TRBV29-1 and TRBJ1-1; D remains unclear. The CDR3 length is 12 residues. Germline CDR1 SQVTM, CDR2 ANQGSEA. The V and J ends lost 3 bases and 2 bases respectively, with 7 bases between them.

The CDR3 sequence is CASTVTGGGAGYTF. CDR3 sequence (DNA): TGTGCCAGTACCGTGACAGGGGGTGGTGCTGGCTACACCTTC. The rearrangement links TRBV19 to TRBJ1-2, with 9 bases matching TRBD1. Germline CDR1 LNHDA, CDR2 SQIVND (reference sequence). V lost 7 bases, J lost 7 bases, and 10 bases stayed unmatched. The CDR3 is 14 residues long.

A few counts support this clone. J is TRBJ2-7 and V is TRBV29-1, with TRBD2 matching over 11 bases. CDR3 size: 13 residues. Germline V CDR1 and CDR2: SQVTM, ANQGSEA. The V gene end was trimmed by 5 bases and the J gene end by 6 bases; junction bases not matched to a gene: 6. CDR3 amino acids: CSVNGLAGGEQYF. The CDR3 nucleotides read TGCAGCGTTAATGGGCTAGCGGGAGGCGAGCAGTACTTC.

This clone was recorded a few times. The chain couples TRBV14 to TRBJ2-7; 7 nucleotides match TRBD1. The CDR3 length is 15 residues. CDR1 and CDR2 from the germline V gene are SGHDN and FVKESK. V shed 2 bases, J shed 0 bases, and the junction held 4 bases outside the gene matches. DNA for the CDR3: TGTGCCAGCAGCCAAACAGGGGCGATCTCCTACGAGCAGTACTTC. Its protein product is CASSQTGAISYEQYF.

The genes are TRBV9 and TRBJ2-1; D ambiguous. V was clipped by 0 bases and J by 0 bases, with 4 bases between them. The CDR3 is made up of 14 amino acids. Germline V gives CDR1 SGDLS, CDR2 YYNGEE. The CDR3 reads CASSVGDSYNEQFF. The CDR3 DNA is TGTGCCAGCAGCGTAGGGGACTCCTACAATGAGCAGTTCTTC.

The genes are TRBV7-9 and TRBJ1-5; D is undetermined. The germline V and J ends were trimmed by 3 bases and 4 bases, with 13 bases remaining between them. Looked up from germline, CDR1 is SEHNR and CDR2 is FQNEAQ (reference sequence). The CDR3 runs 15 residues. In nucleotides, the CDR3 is TGTGCCAGCAGCTTGGGAGGGTTGGGTAATCAGCCCCAGCATTTT. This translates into CASSLGGLGNQPQHF. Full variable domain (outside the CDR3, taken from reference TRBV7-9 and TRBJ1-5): DTGVSQNPRHKITKRGQNVTFRCDPISEHNRLYWYRQTLGQGPEFLTYFQNEAQLEKSRLLSDRFSAERPKGSFSTLEIQRTEQGDSAMYLCASSLGGLGNQPQHFGDGTRLSIL.

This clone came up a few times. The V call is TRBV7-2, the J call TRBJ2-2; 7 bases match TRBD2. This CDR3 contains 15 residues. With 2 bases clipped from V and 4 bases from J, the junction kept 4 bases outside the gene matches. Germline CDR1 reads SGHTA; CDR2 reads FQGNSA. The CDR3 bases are TGTGCCAGCAGCTTATTTAGCGGGCTCACCGGGGAGCTGTTTTTT. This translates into CASSLFSGLTGELFF.

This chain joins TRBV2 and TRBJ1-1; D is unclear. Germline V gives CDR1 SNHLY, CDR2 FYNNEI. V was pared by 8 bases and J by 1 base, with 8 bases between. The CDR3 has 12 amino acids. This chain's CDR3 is CASAWENTEAFF. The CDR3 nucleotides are TGTGCCAGCGCCTGGGAGAACACTGAAGCTTTCTTT.

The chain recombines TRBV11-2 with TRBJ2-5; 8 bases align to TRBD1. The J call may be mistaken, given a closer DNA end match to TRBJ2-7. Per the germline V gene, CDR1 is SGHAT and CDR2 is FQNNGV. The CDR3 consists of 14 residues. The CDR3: CASGMTGAYYEQYF. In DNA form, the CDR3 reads TGTGCCAGCGGGATGACAGGGGCCTACTACGAGCAGTACTTC.

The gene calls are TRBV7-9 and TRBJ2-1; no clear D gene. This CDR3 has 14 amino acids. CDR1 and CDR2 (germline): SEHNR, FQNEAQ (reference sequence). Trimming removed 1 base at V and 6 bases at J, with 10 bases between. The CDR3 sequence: CASSLGPTFNEQFF. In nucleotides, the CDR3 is TGTGCCAGCAGCTTAGGCCCTACCTTCAATGAGCAGTTCTTC.

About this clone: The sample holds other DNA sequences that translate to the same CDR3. The CDR3 protein is CATSRDPLETQYF. The CDR3 region has the DNA TGTGCCACCAGCAGAGATCCGTTGGAGACCCAGTACTTC. The J gene is TRBJ2-5, the V gene TRBV15; no definite D call. Trimming pared 0 bases from V and 5 bases from J, leaving 7 bases between. From germline, CDR1 is LNHNV and CDR2 YYDKDF (reference sequence). CDR3 length: 13 amino acids.

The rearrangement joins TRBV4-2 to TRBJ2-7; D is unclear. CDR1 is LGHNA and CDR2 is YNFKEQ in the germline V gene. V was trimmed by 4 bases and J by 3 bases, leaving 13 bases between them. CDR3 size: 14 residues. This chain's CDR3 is CASSPPRLNYEQYF. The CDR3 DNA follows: TGTGCCAGCAGCCCTCCCAGGCTAAACTACGAGCAGTACTTC.

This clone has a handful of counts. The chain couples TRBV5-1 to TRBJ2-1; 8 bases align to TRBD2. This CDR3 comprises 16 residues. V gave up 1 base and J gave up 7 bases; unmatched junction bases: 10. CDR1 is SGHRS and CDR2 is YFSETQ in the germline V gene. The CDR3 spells CASSLWGTSSGNEQFF. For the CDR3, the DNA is TGCGCCAGCAGCTTGTGGGGGACTAGTAGCGGGAATGAGCAGTTCTTC. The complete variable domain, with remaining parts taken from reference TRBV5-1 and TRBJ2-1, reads KAGVTQTPRYLIKTRGQQVTLSCSPISGHRSVSWYQQTPGQGLQFLFEYFSETQRNKGNFPGRFSGRQFSNSRSEMNVSTLELGDSALYLCASSLWGTSSGNEQFFGPGTRLTVL.

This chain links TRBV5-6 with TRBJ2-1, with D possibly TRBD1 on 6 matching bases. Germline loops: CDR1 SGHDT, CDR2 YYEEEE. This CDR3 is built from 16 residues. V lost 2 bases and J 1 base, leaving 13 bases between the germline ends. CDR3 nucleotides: TGTGCCAGCAGCTTCAGAGGGACACGGTCCTACAATGAGCAGTTCTTC. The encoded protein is CASSFRGTRSYNEQFF.

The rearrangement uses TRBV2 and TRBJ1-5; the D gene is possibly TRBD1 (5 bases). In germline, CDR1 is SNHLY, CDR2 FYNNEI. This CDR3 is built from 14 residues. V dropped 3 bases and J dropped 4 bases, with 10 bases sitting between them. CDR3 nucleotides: TGTGCCAGCAGTGACACGGGGGGAAATCAGCCCCAGCATTTT. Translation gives CASSDTGGNQPQHF.

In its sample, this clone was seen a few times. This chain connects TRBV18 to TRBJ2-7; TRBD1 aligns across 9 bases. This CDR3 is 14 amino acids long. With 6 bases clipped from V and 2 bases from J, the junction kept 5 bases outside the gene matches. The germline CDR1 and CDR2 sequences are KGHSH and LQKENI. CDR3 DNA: TGTGCCAGCTCGGGACAGGGCGGACCCTACGAGCAGTACTTC. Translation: CASSGQGGPYEQYF.

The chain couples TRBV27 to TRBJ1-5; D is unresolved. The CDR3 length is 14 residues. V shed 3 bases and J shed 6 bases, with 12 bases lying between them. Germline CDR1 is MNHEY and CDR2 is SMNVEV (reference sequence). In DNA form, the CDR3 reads TGTGCCAGCAGTTTGGGTTTCCCCATTCAGCCCCAGCATTTT. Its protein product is CASSLGFPIQPQHF.

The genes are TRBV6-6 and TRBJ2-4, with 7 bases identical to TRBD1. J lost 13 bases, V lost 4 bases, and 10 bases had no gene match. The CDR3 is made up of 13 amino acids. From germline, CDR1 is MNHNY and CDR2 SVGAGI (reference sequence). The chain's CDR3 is CASSLGTVSQQYF. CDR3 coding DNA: TGTGCCAGCAGTTTAGGGACAGTCTCTCAGCAGTACTTC.

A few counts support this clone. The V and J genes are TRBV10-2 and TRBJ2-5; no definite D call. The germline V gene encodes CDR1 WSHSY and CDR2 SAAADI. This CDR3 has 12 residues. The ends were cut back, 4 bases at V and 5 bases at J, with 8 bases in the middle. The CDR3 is CASSVRMETQYF. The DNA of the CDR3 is TGCGCCAGCAGTGTCCGGATGGAGACCCAGTACTTC.